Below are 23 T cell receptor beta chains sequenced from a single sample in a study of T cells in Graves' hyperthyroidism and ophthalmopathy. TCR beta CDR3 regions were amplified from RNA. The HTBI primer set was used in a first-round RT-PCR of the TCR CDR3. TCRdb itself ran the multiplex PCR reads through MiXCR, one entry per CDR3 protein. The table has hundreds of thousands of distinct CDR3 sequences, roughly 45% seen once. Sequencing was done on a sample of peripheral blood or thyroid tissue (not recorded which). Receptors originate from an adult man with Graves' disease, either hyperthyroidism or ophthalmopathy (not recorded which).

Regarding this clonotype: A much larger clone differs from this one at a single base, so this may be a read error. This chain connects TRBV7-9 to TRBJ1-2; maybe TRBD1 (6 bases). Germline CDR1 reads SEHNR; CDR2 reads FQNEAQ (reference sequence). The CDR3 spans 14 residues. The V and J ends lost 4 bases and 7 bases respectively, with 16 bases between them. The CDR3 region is CASSSPGHSFGYTF. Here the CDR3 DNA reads TGTGCCAGCAGCTCACCGGGACACAGCTTTGGCTACACCTTC.

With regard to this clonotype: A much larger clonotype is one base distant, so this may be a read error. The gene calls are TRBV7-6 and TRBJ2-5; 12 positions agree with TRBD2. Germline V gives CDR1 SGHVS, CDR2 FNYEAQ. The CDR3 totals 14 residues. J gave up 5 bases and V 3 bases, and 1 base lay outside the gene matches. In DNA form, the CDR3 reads TGTGCCAGCAGCTTGACTAGCGGGAGTGAGACCCAGTACTTC. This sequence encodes CASSLTSGSETQYF.

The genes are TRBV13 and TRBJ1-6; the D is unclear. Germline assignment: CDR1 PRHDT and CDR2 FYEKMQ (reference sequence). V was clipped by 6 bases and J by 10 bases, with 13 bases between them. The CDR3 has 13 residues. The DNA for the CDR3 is TGTGCCAGCAGTTCTGTCTTTGGCTCACCCCTCCACTTT. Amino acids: CASSSVFGSPLHF.

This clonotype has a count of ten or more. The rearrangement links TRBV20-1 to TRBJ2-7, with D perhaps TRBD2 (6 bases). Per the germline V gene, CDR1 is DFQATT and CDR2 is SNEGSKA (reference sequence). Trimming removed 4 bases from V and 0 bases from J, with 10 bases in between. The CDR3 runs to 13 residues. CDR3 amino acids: CSAILANSYEQYF. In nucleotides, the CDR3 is TGCAGTGCTATTCTAGCGAACTCCTACGAGCAGTACTTC.

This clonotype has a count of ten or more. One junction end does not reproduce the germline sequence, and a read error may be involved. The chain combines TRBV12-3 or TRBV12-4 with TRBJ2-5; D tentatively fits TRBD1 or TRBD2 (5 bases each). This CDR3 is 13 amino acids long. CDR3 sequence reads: CASSLRDQETQYF. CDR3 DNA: TGTGCCAGCAGTTTGAGGGACCAGGAGACCCAGTACTTC.

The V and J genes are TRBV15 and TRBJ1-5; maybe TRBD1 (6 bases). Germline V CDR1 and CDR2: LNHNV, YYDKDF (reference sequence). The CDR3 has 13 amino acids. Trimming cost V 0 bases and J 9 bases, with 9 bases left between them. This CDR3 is CATSRDRGRPQHF. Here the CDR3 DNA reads TGTGCCACCAGCAGAGACAGGGGCCGGCCCCAGCATTTT.

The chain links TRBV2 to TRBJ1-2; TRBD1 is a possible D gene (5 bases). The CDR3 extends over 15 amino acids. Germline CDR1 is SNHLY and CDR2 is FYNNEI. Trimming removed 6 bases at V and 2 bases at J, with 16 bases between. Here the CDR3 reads CASSESGAPNYGYTF. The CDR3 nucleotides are TGTGCCAGCAGCGAAAGCGGGGCACCGAACTATGGCTACACCTTC.

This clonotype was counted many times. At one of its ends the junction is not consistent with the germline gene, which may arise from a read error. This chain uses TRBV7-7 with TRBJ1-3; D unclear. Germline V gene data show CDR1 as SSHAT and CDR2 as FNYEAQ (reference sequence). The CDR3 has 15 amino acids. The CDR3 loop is CASSLSLGSGNTIYF. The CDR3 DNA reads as TGTGCTAGCAGCTTGTCGTTAGGCTCTGGAAACACCATATATTTT.

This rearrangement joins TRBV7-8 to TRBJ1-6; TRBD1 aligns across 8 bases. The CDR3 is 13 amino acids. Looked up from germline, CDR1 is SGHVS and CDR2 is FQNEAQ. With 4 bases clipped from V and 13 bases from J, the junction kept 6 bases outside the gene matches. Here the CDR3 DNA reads TGTGCCAGCAGCTGGACAGGGAATCAGCCCCTCCACTTT. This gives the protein CASSWTGNQPLHF. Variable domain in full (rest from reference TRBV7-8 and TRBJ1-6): GAGVSQSPRYKVAKRGQDVALRCDPISGHVSLFWYQQALGQGPEFLTYFQNEAQLDKSGLPSDRFFAERPEGSVSTLKIQRTQQEDSAVYLCASSWTGNQPLHFGNGTRLTVT.

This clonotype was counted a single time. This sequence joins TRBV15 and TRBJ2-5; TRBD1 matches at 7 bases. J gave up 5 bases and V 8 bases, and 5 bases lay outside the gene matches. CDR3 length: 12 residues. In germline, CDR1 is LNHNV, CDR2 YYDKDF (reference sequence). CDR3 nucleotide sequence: TGTGCCACCGAGGGGGCCGGGGAGACCCAGTACTTC. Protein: CATEGAGETQYF.

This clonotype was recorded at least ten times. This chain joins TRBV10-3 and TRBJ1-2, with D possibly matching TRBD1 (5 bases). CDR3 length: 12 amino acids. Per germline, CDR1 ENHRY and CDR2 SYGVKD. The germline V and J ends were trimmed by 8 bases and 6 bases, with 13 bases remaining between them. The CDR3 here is CAIDQGLNGYTF. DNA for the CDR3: TGTGCCATCGATCAGGGTCTTAATGGCTACACCTTC.

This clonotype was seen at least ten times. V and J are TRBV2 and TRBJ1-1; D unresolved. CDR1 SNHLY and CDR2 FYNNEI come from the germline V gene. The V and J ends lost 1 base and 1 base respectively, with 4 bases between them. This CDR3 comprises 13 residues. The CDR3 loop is CASSEVENTEAFF. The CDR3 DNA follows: TGTGCCAGCAGTGAAGTAGAGAACACTGAAGCTTTCTTT.

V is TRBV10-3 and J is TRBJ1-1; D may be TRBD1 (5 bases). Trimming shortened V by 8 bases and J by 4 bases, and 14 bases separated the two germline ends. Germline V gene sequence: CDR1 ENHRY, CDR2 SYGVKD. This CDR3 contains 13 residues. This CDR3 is CAIGTGTITEAFF. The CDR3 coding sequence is TGTGCCATCGGGACGGGGACTATCACTGAAGCTTTCTTT.

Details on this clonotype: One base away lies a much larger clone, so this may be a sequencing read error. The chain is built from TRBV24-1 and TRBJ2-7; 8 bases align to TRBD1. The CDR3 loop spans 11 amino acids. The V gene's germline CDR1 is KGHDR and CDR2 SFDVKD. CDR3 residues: CATSEPGQGGF. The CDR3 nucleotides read TGTGCCACCAGTGAACCCGGACAGGGTGGATTC.

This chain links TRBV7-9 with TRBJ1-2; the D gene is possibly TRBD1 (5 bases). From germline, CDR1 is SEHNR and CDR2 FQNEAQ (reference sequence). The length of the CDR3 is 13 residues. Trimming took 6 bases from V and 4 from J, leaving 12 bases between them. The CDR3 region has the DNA TGTGCCAGCAGGGGGGACCGTCTCTATGGCTACACCTTC. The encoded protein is CASRGDRLYGYTF.

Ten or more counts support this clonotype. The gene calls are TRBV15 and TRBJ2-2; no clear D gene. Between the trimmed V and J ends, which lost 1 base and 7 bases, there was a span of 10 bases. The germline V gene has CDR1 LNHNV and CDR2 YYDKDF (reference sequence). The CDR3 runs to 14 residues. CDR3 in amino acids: CATSRVSGYGELFF. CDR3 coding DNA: TGTGCCACCAGCAGAGTATCGGGTTACGGGGAGCTGTTTTTT. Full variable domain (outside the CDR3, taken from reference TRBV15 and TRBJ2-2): DAMVIQNPRYQVTQFGKPVTLSCSQTLNHNVMYWYQQKSSQAPKLLFHYYDKDFNNEADTPDNFQSRRPNTSFCFLDIRSPGLGDTAMYLCATSRVSGYGELFFGEGSRLTVL.

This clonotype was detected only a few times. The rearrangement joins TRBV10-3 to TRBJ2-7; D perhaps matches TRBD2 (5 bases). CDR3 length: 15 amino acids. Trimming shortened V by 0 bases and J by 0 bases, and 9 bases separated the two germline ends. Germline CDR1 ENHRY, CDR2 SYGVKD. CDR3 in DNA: TGTGCCATCAGTGAGTCCACGGGGAACTCCTACGAGCAGTACTTC. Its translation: CAISESTGNSYEQYF.

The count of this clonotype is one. The DNA for the CDR3 is TGTGCCATCAGTGATTCGAGGCAGCCCCAGCATTTT. This translates into CAISDSRQPQHF. The gene calls are TRBV10-3 and TRBJ1-5, with unresolved D. In germline, CDR1 is ENHRY, CDR2 SYGVKD. V was trimmed by 3 bases and J by 7 bases, leaving 7 bases between them. The CDR3 is 12 residues long.

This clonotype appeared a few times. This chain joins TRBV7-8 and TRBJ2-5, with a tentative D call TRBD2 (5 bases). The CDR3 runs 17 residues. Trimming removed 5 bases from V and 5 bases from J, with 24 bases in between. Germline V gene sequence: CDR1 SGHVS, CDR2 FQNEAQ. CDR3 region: CASSPRSPPRELETQYF. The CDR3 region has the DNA TGTGCCAGCAGCCCGCGTTCCCCTCCGAGGGAATTGGAGACCCAGTACTTC.

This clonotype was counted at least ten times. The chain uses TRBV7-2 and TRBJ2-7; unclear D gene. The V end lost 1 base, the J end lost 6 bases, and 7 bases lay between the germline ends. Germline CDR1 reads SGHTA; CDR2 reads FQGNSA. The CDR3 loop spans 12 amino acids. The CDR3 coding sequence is TGTGCCAGCAGCTTAGTTGTCGTCGAGCAGTACTTC. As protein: CASSLVVVEQYF. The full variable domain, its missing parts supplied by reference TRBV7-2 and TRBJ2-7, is GAGVSQSPSNKVTEKGKDVELRCDPISGHTALYWYRQSLGQGLEFLIYFQGNSAPDKSGLPSDRFSAERTGGSVSTLTIQRTQQEDSAVYLCASSLVVVEQYFGPGTRLTVT.

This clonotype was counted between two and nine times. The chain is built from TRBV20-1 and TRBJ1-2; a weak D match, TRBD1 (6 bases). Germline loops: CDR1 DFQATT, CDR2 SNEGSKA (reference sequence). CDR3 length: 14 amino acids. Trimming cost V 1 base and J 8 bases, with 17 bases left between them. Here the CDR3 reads CSARGSRGVGGYTF. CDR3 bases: TGCAGTGCTAGAGGGTCCAGGGGAGTGGGAGGCTACACCTTC.

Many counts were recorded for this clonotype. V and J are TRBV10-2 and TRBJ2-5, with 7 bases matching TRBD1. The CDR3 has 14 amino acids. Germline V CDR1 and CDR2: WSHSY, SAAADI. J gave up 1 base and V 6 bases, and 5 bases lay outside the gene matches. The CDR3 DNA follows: TGCGCCAGCAGGTCGACAGGGCCCCAAGAGACCCAGTACTTC. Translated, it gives CASRSTGPQETQYF.

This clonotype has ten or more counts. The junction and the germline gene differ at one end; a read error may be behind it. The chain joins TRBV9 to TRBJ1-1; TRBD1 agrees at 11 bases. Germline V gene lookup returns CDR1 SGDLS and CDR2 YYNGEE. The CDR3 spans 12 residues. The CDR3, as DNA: TGTGCCAGCGCTCCGGGACAGGGGGAAGCTCTCTTT. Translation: CASAPGQGEALF. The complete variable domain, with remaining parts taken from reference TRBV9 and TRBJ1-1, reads DSGVTQTPKHLITATGQRVTLRCSPRSGDLSVYWYQQSLDQGLQFLIQYYNGEERAKGNILERFSAQQFPDLHSELNLSSLELGDSALYFCASAPGQGEALFGQGTRLTVV.